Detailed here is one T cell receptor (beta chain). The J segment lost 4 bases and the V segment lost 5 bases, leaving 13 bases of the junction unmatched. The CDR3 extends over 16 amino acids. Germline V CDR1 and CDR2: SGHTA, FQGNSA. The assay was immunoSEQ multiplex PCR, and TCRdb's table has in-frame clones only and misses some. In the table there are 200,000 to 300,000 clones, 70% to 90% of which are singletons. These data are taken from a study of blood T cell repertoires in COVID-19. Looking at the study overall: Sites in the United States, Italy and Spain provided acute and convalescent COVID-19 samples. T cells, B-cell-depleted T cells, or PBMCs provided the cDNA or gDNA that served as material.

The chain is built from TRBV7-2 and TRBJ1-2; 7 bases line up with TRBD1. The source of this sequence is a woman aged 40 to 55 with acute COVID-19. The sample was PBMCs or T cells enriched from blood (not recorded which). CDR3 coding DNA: TGTGCCAGCAGCCAGCTTACAGGGGCGCAGGGCTATGGCTACACCTTC. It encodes CASSQLTGAQGYGYTF.